This T cell receptor (beta chain) is drawn from a study of cytomegalovirus exposure and HLA in healthy donors. Overall study context: Membership in the Caucasian-associated ancestry cluster was found for around four fifths of approximately 400 genotyped donors.

The germline gives CDR1 SGHAT, CDR2 FQDESV (reference sequence). Trimming removed 8 bases from V and 3 bases from J, with 9 bases in between. The CDR3 has 12 amino acids. The PCR employed 60 Vbeta primers together with 13 Jbeta primers. Repertoires were generated with immunoSEQ multiplex PCR, while TCRdb's copy carries only in-frame clones and drops some. The sample consists of around 120,000 clones, roughly 77% of them appearing once. The rearrangement links TRBV11-1 to TRBJ2-3; D is ambiguous. This receptor was taken from a man aged 50 or older in good health and CMV-seropositive. Sequencing input: PBMCs. Here the CDR3 reads CASDPQTDTQYF. CDR3 DNA sequence: TGTGCCAGCGATCCACAAACAGATACGCAGTATTTT.